This TCR beta chain was documented in a study of blood T cell repertoires in COVID-19. Study at large: For recovered donors of Cohort 3, there were two negative PCRs, clearance, or symptom resolution. T cells, B-cell-depleted T cells, or PBMCs supplied cDNA or gDNA.

The length of the CDR3 is 13 residues. V lost 0 bases and J 7 bases, leaving 6 bases between the germline ends. Germline assignment: CDR1 SGHVS and CDR2 FNYEAQ. This clone was seen a few times. Original processing methods: By means of reference gene primer amplification, nucleated cell counts were estimated. Data came from immunoSEQ multiplex PCR; TCRdb stores just in-frame clones and leaves some out. V and J calls and clone size come straight from that table; D and trimming were deduced from the DNA. The sample records roughly 150,000 clones, 79% being singletons. This TCR was recovered from a woman aged 65 to 85 in a cohort exposed to, infected with or recovered from COVID-19 (not recorded which). The sample comprised PBMCs or T cells enriched from blood (not recorded which). The rearrangement uses TRBV7-6 and TRBJ1-4; D remains ambiguous. The CDR3, as DNA: TGTGCCAGCAGCTTAGCGGAGGGTGAAAAACTGTTTTTT. Its translation is CASSLAEGEKLFF.